This TCR beta chain was recorded in a study of STAT3 mutations in large granular lymphocyte leukemia. General study points: In about 35% of the 18 patients, new TCR clonotypes emerged after therapy. Samples missed the first appearance of the clone. At least one immunodominant TCR beta clonotype appeared in every T-cell large granular lymphocyte leukemia patient.

Some clones are missing from TCRdb's copy, which holds only in-frame ones; the method was immunoSEQ multiplex PCR. The sample has around 1,500 clones, roughly 56% seen once. Worth noting for this clone: Its matching antigen is unknown.

The CDR3 runs to 12 residues. Between the trimmed V and J ends, which lost 3 bases and 8 bases, there was a span of 8 bases. CDR1 and CDR2 from the germline V gene are SNHLY and FYNNEI. The chain uses TRBV2 and TRBJ2-4; tentatively, D is TRBD2 (6 bases). The sequenced material came from peripheral blood mononuclear cells. The receptor comes from a woman between 70 and 85 years old with T-cell large granular lymphocyte leukemia. Some clones in this sample may be carry-over from other donors' samples. DNA for the CDR3: TGTGCCAGCAGTGAGGGGGGTGACATTCAGTACTTC. Translating gives CASSEGGDIQYF.